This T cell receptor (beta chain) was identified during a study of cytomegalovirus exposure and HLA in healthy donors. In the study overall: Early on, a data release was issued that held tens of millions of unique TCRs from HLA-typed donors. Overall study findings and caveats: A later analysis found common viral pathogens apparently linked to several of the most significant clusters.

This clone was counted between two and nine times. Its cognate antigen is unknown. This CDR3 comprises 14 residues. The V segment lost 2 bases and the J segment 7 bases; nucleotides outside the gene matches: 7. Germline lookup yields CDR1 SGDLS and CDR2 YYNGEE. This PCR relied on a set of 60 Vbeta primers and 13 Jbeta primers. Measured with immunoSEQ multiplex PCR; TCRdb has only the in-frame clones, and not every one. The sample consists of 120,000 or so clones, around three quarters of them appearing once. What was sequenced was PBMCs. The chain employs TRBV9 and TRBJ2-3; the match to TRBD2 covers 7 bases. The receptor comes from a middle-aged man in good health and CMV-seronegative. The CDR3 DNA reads TGTGCCAGCAGCGTGTCCAGCGGGACGTATACGCAGTATTTT. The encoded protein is CASSVSSGTYTQYF. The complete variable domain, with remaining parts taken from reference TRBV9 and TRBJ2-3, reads DSGVTQTPKHLITATGQRVTLRCSPRSGDLSVYWYQQSLDQGLQFLIQYYNGEERAKGNILERFSAQQFPDLHSELNLSSLELGDSALYFCASSVSSGTYTQYFGPGTRLTVL.